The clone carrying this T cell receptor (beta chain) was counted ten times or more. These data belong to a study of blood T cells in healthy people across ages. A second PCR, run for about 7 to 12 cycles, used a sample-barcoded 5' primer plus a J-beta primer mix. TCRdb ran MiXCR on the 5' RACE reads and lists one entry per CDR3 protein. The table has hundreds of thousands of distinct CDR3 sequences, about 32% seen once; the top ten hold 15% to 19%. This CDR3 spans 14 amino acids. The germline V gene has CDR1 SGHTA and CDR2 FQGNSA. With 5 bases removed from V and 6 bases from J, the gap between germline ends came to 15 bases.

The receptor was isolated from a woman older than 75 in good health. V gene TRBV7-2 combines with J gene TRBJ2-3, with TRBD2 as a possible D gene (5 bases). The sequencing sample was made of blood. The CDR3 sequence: CASSARVFSDTQYF. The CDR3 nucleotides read TGTGCCAGCAGCGCGAGGGTATTCTCCGATACGCAGTATTTT.